These 19 T cell receptor beta chains originate from one sample sequenced in a study of identical twins. TCRdb recomputed calls from the 5' RACE reads with MiXCR, one row per CDR3 protein. The repertoire includes just under 550,000 distinct CDR3 sequences, approximately 16% of them detected once, and roughly 0.4% sits in the top ten. The data also belong to a second study, concerning yellow fever vaccine responses in identical twins.

Material: CD4+ T cells sorted from blood. These receptors originate from a woman between 18 and 29 years old in good health.

A few counts support this clonotype. This rearrangement joins TRBV28 to TRBJ2-3, with a tentative D call TRBD1 (5 bases). Trimming pared 7 bases from V and 4 bases from J, leaving 15 bases between. The CDR3 is made up of 14 amino acids. Germline V gene data show CDR1 as MDHEN and CDR2 as SYDVKM. The CDR3 bases are TGTGCCAGCATTACCAGGTCAGGGCCAGATACGCAGTATTTT. The encoded protein is CASITRSGPDTQYF.

This rearrangement joins TRBV6-1 to TRBJ1-6; TRBD1 aligns across 7 bases. CDR3 length: 13 residues. Looked up from germline, CDR1 is MNHNS and CDR2 is SASEGT. V trimming: 5 bases; J trimming: 10 bases; junction bases outside the gene matches: 5. CDR3 nucleotide sequence: TGTGCCAGCAGTCTCAACAGGGGATCACCCCTCCACTTT. It is translated as CASSLNRGSPLHF.

This clonotype was found many times. The V and J genes are TRBV5-1 and TRBJ1-1; 12 bases line up with TRBD1. With 4 bases clipped from V and 1 base from J, the junction kept 5 bases outside the gene matches. Germline lookup yields CDR1 SGHRS and CDR2 YFSETQ. The length of the CDR3 is 16 residues. CDR3 sequence (DNA): TGCGCCAGCAGCCAGGGACAGGGGGCGGAGAACACTGAAGCTTTCTTT. Protein product: CASSQGQGAENTEAFF. The whole variable domain, remainder taken from reference TRBV5-1 and TRBJ1-1, is KAGVTQTPRYLIKTRGQQVTLSCSPISGHRSVSWYQQTPGQGLQFLFEYFSETQRNKGNFPGRFSGRQFSNSRSEMNVSTLELGDSALYLCASSQGQGAENTEAFFGQGTRLTVV.

This clonotype came up a few times. The V call is TRBV6-2 or TRBV6-3, the J call TRBJ2-3; 9 bases are shared with TRBD2. Trimming at V came to 6 bases and at J to 0 bases, leaving 4 bases not matched to a gene. This CDR3 comprises 15 residues. Per the germline V gene, CDR1 is MNHEY and CDR2 is SVGEGT. CDR3 sequence: CASRLAGTSTDTQYF. The CDR3, as DNA: TGTGCCAGCAGGCTAGCGGGAACTAGCACAGATACGCAGTATTTT.

A word on this clonotype: It is likely a read error, because the conserved phenylalanine at the end of the CDR3 is missing. The limits of the CDR3 on the DNA are not certain, so only TCRdb's listed CDR3 is given. The chain employs TRBV18 and TRBJ2-7; the listed D gene, TRBD2, was not tested against the DNA. The CDR3 has 16 residues if both end residues are counted. Looked up from germline, CDR1 is KGHSH and CDR2 is LQKENI. The CDR3 protein is CASSPLELAGGPDLYY.

Only a few counts were recorded for this clonotype. V and J are TRBV5-1 and TRBJ2-1; a possible D gene is TRBD2 (6 bases). The CDR3 loop spans 15 amino acids. In germline, CDR1 is SGHRS, CDR2 YFSETQ. Trimming removed 0 bases at V and 4 bases at J, with 11 bases between. CDR3 protein: CASSLDPSAYNEQFF. CDR3 in DNA: TGCGCCAGCAGCTTGGATCCTAGCGCTTACAATGAGCAGTTCTTC.

The V call is TRBV3-1, the J call TRBJ2-7; possible D gene TRBD2, 5 bases. The CDR3 loop spans 15 amino acids. Germline V gene data show CDR1 as LGHDT and CDR2 as YNNKEL (reference sequence). The V gene lost 0 bases and the J gene lost 0 bases, with 9 bases spanning the gap. The chain's CDR3 is CASSQEPGSSYEQYF. The DNA of the CDR3 is TGTGCCAGCAGCCAAGAACCGGGGAGCTCCTACGAGCAGTACTTC.

The chain recombines TRBV6-2 or TRBV6-3 with TRBJ2-6; D gene uncertain. CDR3 length: 13 amino acids. The V and J ends lost 6 bases and 4 bases respectively, with 7 bases between them. The germline gives CDR1 MNHEY, CDR2 SVGEGT. The CDR3 sequence: CASRGSGANVLTF. The CDR3 region has the DNA TGTGCCAGCAGAGGGTCGGGGGCCAACGTCCTGACTTTC.

V gene TRBV14 combines with J gene TRBJ2-1; 11 bases align to TRBD2. V lost 1 base to trimming and J lost 9 bases; unmatched junction nucleotides: 5. Per the germline V gene, CDR1 is SGHDN and CDR2 is FVKESK. The CDR3 contains 15 residues. CDR3 DNA sequence: TGTGCCAGCAGCCAAGCACTAGCGGGAGTGAGTGAGCAGTTCTTC. Amino acids: CASSQALAGVSEQFF.

The rearrangement links TRBV20-1 to TRBJ2-3, with unresolved D. The CDR3 has 13 residues. Germline V lookup: CDR1 DFQATT, CDR2 SNEGSKA (reference sequence). V lost 6 bases and J 4 bases, leaving 14 bases between the germline ends. In nucleotides, the CDR3 is TGCAGTGCCACGACGATCGAGCCAGATACGCAGTATTTT. This encodes CSATTIEPDTQYF.

This clonotype appeared a few times. The chain uses TRBV5-1 and TRBJ2-3, with 13 bases fitting TRBD2. CDR3 length: 17 amino acids. CDR1 and CDR2 (germline): SGHRS, YFSETQ. Trimming removed 3 bases from V and 3 bases from J; junction bases left unmatched: 7. CDR3: CASSSWTSGSGTDTQYF. The CDR3, as DNA: TGCGCCAGCAGCTCATGGACTAGCGGGAGTGGAACAGATACGCAGTATTTT. Full variable domain (remainder filled in from reference TRBV5-1 and TRBJ2-3): KAGVTQTPRYLIKTRGQQVTLSCSPISGHRSVSWYQQTPGQGLQFLFEYFSETQRNKGNFPGRFSGRQFSNSRSEMNVSTLELGDSALYLCASSSWTSGSGTDTQYFGPGTRLTVL.

This clonotype has a count of ten or more. The rearrangement joins TRBV12-3 or TRBV12-4 to TRBJ2-1; TRBD2 agrees at 12 bases. This CDR3 has 16 amino acids. V was pared by 7 bases and J by 4 bases, with 8 bases of the junction left unmatched. CDR3 DNA sequence: TGTGCCAGCATCCTAGGGGGGACTAGCGGGTACAATGAGCAGTTCTTC. It translates to CASILGGTSGYNEQFF.

This clonotype was observed a handful of times. The J gene is TRBJ1-5, the V gene TRBV6-5; D may be TRBD1 (5 bases). Germline CDR1 is MNHEY and CDR2 is SVGAGI. Trimming took 0 bases from V and 1 from J, leaving 7 bases between them. The CDR3 sequence is 15 residues long. CDR3 in DNA: TGTGCCAGCAGTTACTCTGGGGCGAGCAATCAGCCCCAGCATTTT. It codes for CASSYSGASNQPQHF.

This clonotype was seen a handful of times. The CDR3 loop reads CASSPPDRLASSYNEQFF. The CDR3 DNA sequence: TGTGCCAGCAGCCCACCCGATAGACTAGCGAGCTCCTACAATGAGCAGTTCTTC. The V call is TRBV9, the J call TRBJ2-1, with TRBD2 matching over 8 bases. The CDR3 loop spans 18 amino acids. The germline V gene has CDR1 SGDLS and CDR2 YYNGEE. Trimming took 4 bases from V and 0 from J; bases not matched to a gene: 12.

This clonotype has only a few counts. The genes are TRBV9 and TRBJ2-2, with 8 bases identical to TRBD2. There are 16 residues in the CDR3. The germline V gene encodes CDR1 SGDLS and CDR2 YYNGEE. V shed 0 bases, J shed 7 bases, and the junction held 8 bases outside the gene matches. In DNA form, the CDR3 reads TGTGCCAGCAGCGTAGACCCCGGGACTAGGGGCGGGGAGCTGTTTTTT. Translating it yields CASSVDPGTRGGELFF.

This clonotype has just a few counts. The V gene is TRBV18, the J gene TRBJ2-3, with 7 bases identical to TRBD2. Germline CDR1 and CDR2: KGHSH and LQKENI. The V gene end was trimmed by 6 bases and the J gene end by 3 bases; junction bases not matched to a gene: 9. The CDR3 runs to 15 residues. The CDR3: CASSRLAQGTDTQYF. In DNA form, the CDR3 reads TGTGCCAGCTCCCGACTAGCCCAAGGGACAGATACGCAGTATTTT.

The genes are TRBV2 and TRBJ1-1, with no clear D. This CDR3 is 13 amino acids long. Germline V lookup: CDR1 SNHLY, CDR2 FYNNEI. V was trimmed by 7 bases and J by 1 base, leaving 10 bases between them. The CDR3, as DNA: TGTGCCAGCAATGACGACGGGAACACTGAAGCTTTCTTT. Its protein is CASNDDGNTEAFF. Supplemented by reference TRBV2 and TRBJ1-1, the full variable domain reads EPEVTQTPSHQVTQMGQEVILRCVPISNHLYFYWYRQILGQKVEFLVSFYNNEISEKSEIFDDQFSVERPDGSNFTLKIRSTKLEDSAMYFCASNDDGNTEAFFGQGTRLTVV.

The rearrangement uses TRBV4-2 and TRBJ2-2; D is possibly TRBD1 or TRBD2 (5 bases each). Trimming took off 2 bases at V and 7 bases at J, with 11 bases between the two ends. CDR3 length: 14 residues. CDR1 and CDR2 (germline): LGHNA, YNFKEQ. In nucleotides, the CDR3 is TGTGCCAGCAGCCAAACGGGACCAAGCGGGGAGCTGTTTTTT. It is translated as CASSQTGPSGELFF.

The table lists this clonotype with many counts. J is TRBJ2-1 and V is TRBV12-3 or TRBV12-4; D may match TRBD1 or TRBD2 (5 bases each). The CDR3 loop spans 15 amino acids. Trimming took off 3 bases at V and 4 bases at J, with 13 bases between the two ends. CDR3 in amino acids: CASSLEKGRYNEQFF. The CDR3 coding sequence is TGTGCCAGCAGTTTGGAGAAGGGGAGATACAATGAGCAGTTCTTC.